Following are 20 T cell receptor beta chains from one sample sequenced in a study of a mutant IDH1 vaccine in newly diagnosed glioma. Noted time point: week 23, last vaccination. In every dose of vaccine, 300 ug of mutant IDH1 20-mer peptide was given alongside topical imiquimod. These receptors' targets are unknown. Sequenced by immunoSEQ multiplex PCR; TCRdb stores in-frame clones only, minus some. The sample includes tens of thousands of clones, 75% to 90% of them seen just once. The specimen comprised PBMCs, sampled from a glioma patient whose treatment included an IDH1 peptide vaccine. The source is a man aged 18 to 30 with glioma.

The V call is TRBV28, the J call TRBJ1-2; D possibly corresponds to TRBD1 (6 bases). The CDR3 is 13 amino acids. The V gene's germline CDR1 is MDHEN and CDR2 SYDVKM. Deletions cut 7 bases from V and 4 bases from J, with 13 bases between. Here the CDR3 DNA reads TGTGCCAGCATGGGGGGCCGGGGCTATGGCTACACCTTC. Protein sequence: CASMGGRGYGYTF.

The rearrangement links TRBV7-9 to TRBJ1-5, with 10 bases matching TRBD1. CDR3 length: 16 residues. J lost 7 bases, V lost 1 base, and 7 bases had no gene match. Germline CDR1 is SEHNR and CDR2 is FQNEAQ (reference sequence). The CDR3 DNA reads TGTGCCAGCAGCTTAGACCACGGGACAGGGGAACAGCCCCAGCATTTT. Amino acids: CASSLDHGTGEQPQHF.

About this clone: Sequence at one end of the junction differs from germline and may be a read error. The chain recombines TRBV5-8 with TRBJ2-7; the match to TRBD1 covers 8 bases. The CDR3 contains 15 residues. The germline V gene encodes CDR1 SGHTS and CDR2 YDEGEE. The CDR3 protein is CASNPPGQATYKQYF. The CDR3 DNA is TGTGCCAGTAATCCGCCGGGACAGGCTACCTACAAGCAGTACTTC.

This chain connects TRBV11-2 to TRBJ2-7; D remains ambiguous. The germline gives CDR1 SGHAT, CDR2 FQNNGV. This CDR3 comprises 15 residues. V lost 0 bases to trimming and J lost 3 bases, with 12 bases between them. CDR3 DNA sequence: TGTGCCAGCAGCTTAGAATTAGTGAACGTCTACGAGCAGTACTTC. Translating it yields CASSLELVNVYEQYF.

The chain combines TRBV7-9 with TRBJ2-3, with no clear D. The germline V and J ends were trimmed by 0 bases and 6 bases, with 10 bases remaining between them. Germline CDR1 SEHNR, CDR2 FQNEAQ (reference sequence). The CDR3 contains 14 residues. The CDR3 sequence: CASSLAGLIDTQYF. The DNA of the CDR3 is TGTGCCAGCAGCTTAGCGGGCTTAATCGATACGCAGTATTTT.

This sequence joins TRBV30 and TRBJ2-1, with 11 positions matching TRBD2. CDR1 and CDR2 (germline): GTSNPN, SVGIG (reference sequence). There are 19 residues in the CDR3. Trimming cost V 3 bases and J 12 bases; bases outside gene matches: 25. The CDR3 here is CAWSRTDGLAGGKLKGQFF. The CDR3 coding sequence is TGTGCCTGGAGCAGGACAGACGGACTAGCGGGTGGCAAGCTTAAGGGGCAGTTCTTC.

The V and J genes are TRBV7-3 and TRBJ2-5; TRBD1 matches at 9 bases. In germline, CDR1 is SGHTA, CDR2 FQGTGA. The V gene end was trimmed by 0 bases and the J gene end by 3 bases; junction bases not matched to a gene: 8. The CDR3 contains 17 residues. In DNA, the CDR3 is TGTGCCAGCAGCTTAACCGTACAAGGGACAGGGAAAGAGACCCAGTACTTC. This gives the protein CASSLTVQGTGKETQYF.

The V gene is TRBV5-1, the J gene TRBJ2-1, with TRBD2 identical over 10 bases. V trimming: 3 bases; J trimming: 0 bases; junction bases outside the gene matches: 6. CDR3 length equals 17 residues. Germline-derived CDR1 and CDR2 are SGHRS and YFSETQ. The CDR3: CASSSSSSGSSYNEQFF. The CDR3 DNA is TGCGCCAGCAGCTCCTCCTCTAGCGGGAGCTCCTACAATGAGCAGTTCTTC.

The V call is TRBV4-3, the J call TRBJ2-1; no clear D gene. The germline CDR1 and CDR2 sequences are LGHNA and YSLEER. V shed 0 bases and J shed 9 bases, with 9 bases lying between them. The CDR3 loop spans 13 amino acids. CDR3: CASSQDIRSEQFF. In DNA form, the CDR3 reads TGCGCCAGCAGCCAAGATATTAGAAGTGAGCAGTTCTTC.

CDR3 nucleotide sequence: TGTGCCAGCAAGGGATCGGGACAGGGGGGCGAGCAGTACTTC. This encodes CASKGSGQGGEQYF. V usage is TRBV6-6 and J usage is TRBJ2-7; 11 nucleotides align to TRBD1. CDR1 and CDR2 (germline): MNHNY, SVGAGI (reference sequence). After removal of 7 bases from V and 6 bases from J, the junction contained 8 bases not matched to a gene. The CDR3 runs to 14 residues.

The chain uses TRBV19 and TRBJ1-5, with 9 bases identical to TRBD1. CDR1 and CDR2 from the germline V gene are LNHDA and SQIVND (reference sequence). V gave up 7 bases and J gave up 0 bases; unmatched junction bases: 7. This CDR3 is 16 amino acids long. CDR3 loop: CASKDRGGYSNQPQHF. CDR3 DNA sequence: TGTGCCAGTAAGGACAGGGGCGGTTATAGCAATCAGCCCCAGCATTTT.

The chain joins TRBV18 to TRBJ2-3; a possible D gene is TRBD2 (6 bases). Germline-derived CDR1 and CDR2 are KGHSH and LQKENI. V gave up 6 bases and J gave up 2 bases, with 12 bases separating them. There are 14 residues in the CDR3. The CDR3 DNA is TGTGCCAGCTCCGGGACTTATCTCACAGATACGCAGTATTTT. Encoded protein: CASSGTYLTDTQYF. The full variable domain, in which reference TRBV18 and TRBJ2-3 provide the parts outside the CDR3, is NAGVMQNPRHLVRRRGQEARLRCSPMKGHSHVYWYRQLPEEGLKFMVYLQKENIIDESGMPKERFSAEFPKEGPSILRIQQVVRGDSAAYFCASSGTYLTDTQYFGPGTRLTVL.

In its sample, this clone was seen a few times. J is TRBJ1-1 and V is TRBV2; D is perhaps TRBD1 (6 bases). This CDR3 region has 16 residues. Germline CDR1 is SNHLY and CDR2 is FYNNEI. Trimming cost V 5 bases and J 4 bases, with 20 bases left between them. The CDR3 DNA reads as TGTGCCAGCAGTAGTAACAGGGCCGTAATTCCCACTGAAGCTTTCTTT. Translation: CASSSNRAVIPTEAFF.

This clone was recorded a few times. The genes are TRBV5-5 and TRBJ1-5, with TRBD1 matching over 11 bases. The CDR3 loop spans 14 amino acids. Germline lookup yields CDR1 SGHKS and CDR2 YYEKEE (reference sequence). J was trimmed by 7 bases and V by 3 bases; bases with no gene match: 3. The CDR3 sequence: CASSWGDRGQPQHF. The DNA of the CDR3 is TGTGCCAGCAGCTGGGGGGACAGGGGGCAGCCCCAGCATTTT.

V gene TRBV19 combines with J gene TRBJ1-2; the match to TRBD1 covers 8 bases. The V and J ends lost 6 bases and 5 bases, in that order; junction bases with no gene match: 11. CDR3 length: 15 residues. Germline V gene data show CDR1 as LNHDA and CDR2 as SQIVND (reference sequence). The chain's CDR3 is CASSGQGRPRYGYTF. The CDR3 nucleotides read TGTGCCAGTAGCGGACAGGGCCGCCCTAGGTATGGCTACACCTTC.

This clone was seen only a few times. The chain uses TRBV19 and TRBJ2-7; D is ambiguous. Trimming removed 4 bases at V and 1 base at J, with 11 bases between. This CDR3 is built from 14 residues. The germline V gene has CDR1 LNHDA and CDR2 SQIVND (reference sequence). The CDR3 is CASSTTGRSYEQYF. CDR3 bases: TGTGCCAGTAGTACCACCGGAAGATCCTACGAGCAGTACTTC.

This rearrangement joins TRBV5-1 to TRBJ2-2; D possibly corresponds to TRBD1 (6 bases). The CDR3 extends over 16 amino acids. Per germline, CDR1 SGHRS and CDR2 YFSETQ. Trimming took 2 bases from V and 6 from J, leaving 17 bases between them. This CDR3 reads CASSLGIRTDAGELFF. As DNA, the CDR3 is TGCGCCAGCAGCTTAGGAATAAGGACAGACGCCGGGGAGCTGTTTTTT.

The chain is built from TRBV29-1 and TRBJ2-4; TRBD2 agrees at 11 bases. Germline CDR1 SQVTM, CDR2 ANQGSEA. This CDR3 is built from 15 residues. With 4 bases clipped from V and 3 bases from J, the junction kept 5 bases outside the gene matches. The CDR3 region is CSVAGTSGFKNIQYF. CDR3 DNA: TGCAGCGTTGCCGGGACTAGCGGATTCAAAAACATTCAGTACTTC.

The chain joins TRBV6-1 to TRBJ1-3; D remains ambiguous. V was clipped by 1 base and J by 2 bases, with 9 bases between them. CDR3 length: 15 amino acids. Germline CDR1 MNHNS, CDR2 SASEGT. The CDR3 spells CASSEGPFTGNTIYF. The CDR3 nucleotides are TGTGCCAGCAGTGAAGGTCCCTTCACTGGAAACACCATATATTTT.

V and J are TRBV13 and TRBJ2-3, with 7 nucleotides matching TRBD1. CDR3 length: 16 residues. The J segment lost 3 bases and the V segment lost 5 bases, leaving 11 bases of the junction unmatched. The germline V gene has CDR1 PRHDT and CDR2 FYEKMQ (reference sequence). The CDR3 spells CASSPRDSAFTDTQYF. The CDR3 nucleotides are TGTGCCAGCAGCCCCCGGGACAGCGCTTTTACAGATACGCAGTATTTT. The full variable domain, in which reference TRBV13 and TRBJ2-3 provide the parts outside the CDR3, is AAGVIQSPRHLIKEKRETATLKCYPIPRHDTVYWYQQGPGQDPQFLISFYEKMQSDKGSIPDRFSAQQFSDYHSELNMSSLELGDSALYFCASSPRDSAFTDTQYFGPGTRLTVL.